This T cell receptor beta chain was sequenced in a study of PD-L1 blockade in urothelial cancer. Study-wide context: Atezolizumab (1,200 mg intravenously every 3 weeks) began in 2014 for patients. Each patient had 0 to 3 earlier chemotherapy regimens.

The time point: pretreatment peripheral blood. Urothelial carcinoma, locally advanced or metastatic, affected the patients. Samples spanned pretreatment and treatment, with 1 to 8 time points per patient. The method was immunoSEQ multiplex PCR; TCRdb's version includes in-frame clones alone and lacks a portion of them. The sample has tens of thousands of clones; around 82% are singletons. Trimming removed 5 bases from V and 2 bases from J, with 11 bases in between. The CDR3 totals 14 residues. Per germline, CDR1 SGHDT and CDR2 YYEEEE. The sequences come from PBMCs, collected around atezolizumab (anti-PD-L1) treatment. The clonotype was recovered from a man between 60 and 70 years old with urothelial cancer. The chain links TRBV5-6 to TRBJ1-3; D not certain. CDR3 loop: CASSLTLAGNTIYF. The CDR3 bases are TGTGCCAGCAGTTTGACATTGGCTGGAAACACCATATATTTT.